This TCR beta chain was retrieved from a study of cytomegalovirus exposure and HLA in healthy donors. Findings and caveats of the study: Listed as cytomegalovirus-associated were 150 to 200 TCR beta chains.

V trimming: 0 bases; J trimming: 2 bases; junction bases outside the gene matches: 6. CDR3 length: 18 residues. From germline, CDR1 is SGHRS and CDR2 YFSETQ. The primer mix had 60 Vbeta and 13 Jbeta primers. Using immunoSEQ multiplex PCR, the repertoire was profiled, and TCRdb retains in-frame clones only, with some absent. The table includes around 150,000 clones, 80% to 90% detected once. Notes on this clone: What it binds is not known.

This receptor was obtained from a woman aged 40-49 years in good health and CMV-seropositive. The V gene is TRBV5-1, the J gene TRBJ2-3; 13 bases line up with TRBD2. What was sequenced was PBMCs. CDR3 in amino acids: CASSLELAGGVATDTQYF. In DNA form, the CDR3 reads TGCGCCAGCAGCTTGGAACTAGCGGGGGGGGTTGCCACAGATACGCAGTATTTT.